The present T cell receptor beta chain was sequenced within a study of blood T cells in healthy people across ages. Study-level points and caveats: Versus aged donors, long-lived donors had higher diversity and more naive CD4+ cells.

Per the germline V gene, CDR1 is MNHEY and CDR2 is SMNVEV (reference sequence). With 4 bases clipped from V and 5 bases from J, the junction kept 11 bases outside the gene matches. The CDR3 is made up of 16 amino acids. A second PCR, run for roughly 6 to 11 cycles, used a sample-barcoded 5' primer plus a J-beta primer mix. MiXCR, run by TCRdb on the 5' RACE reads, gives a single entry per CDR3 protein. Among hundreds of thousands of distinct CDR3 sequences listed, about 62% were seen once. For this clonotype: The antigen remains unidentified.

The TCR sequence derives from a man aged 25-40 years in good health. Sequencing was done on a sample of blood. The genes are TRBV27 and TRBJ2-3; the match to TRBD2 covers 8 bases. Here the CDR3 reads CASSSLAGLTVDTQYF. CDR3 in DNA: TGTGCCAGCAGTTCCCTAGCGGGCCTCACCGTAGATACGCAGTATTTT.